The present T cell receptor (beta chain) was sequenced within a study of T cell responses to AZD1222 COVID-19 vaccine (dated by TCRdb to 2020 to 2022). Notes on the research overall: A total of over 230 trial participants underwent TCR sequencing, of whom roughly 210 had received two doses of AZD1222 and some 25 had received two doses of the MenACWY control vaccine. Enrollment into the trials was organized by age into subgroups of 18-55, 56-69 and 70-plus years, and those subgroups contained roughly 140, 27 and 60 TCR-sequenced participants, respectively. Here is what the overall study found, with its caveats: Conclusions about previously exposed vaccinees were limited because only six or seven AZD1222 recipients were SARS-CoV-2 seropositive at baseline. Epitopes outside the regions mutated in the B.1.351 and B.1.1.7 variants were reportedly recognized by nearly half of the unique spike-specific TCRs. The 56-69-year group was small, and its depth increase did not reach significance, likely because of low power. After two AZD1222 doses, both the breadth and the depth of spike-specific TCRs were significantly higher than at day 0 and than in MenACWY recipients. Participants were mostly white British and included more females than males, and it was suggested by the authors that clonal diversity may have been underestimated. The whole spike protein was spanned by vaccine-associated CD4 TCRs, and dominant responses were seen in regions 160-218 and 743-854. Because no samples from the day 14 peak response were available, repertoires could be characterized only after the peak T cell response.

CDR1 is given as LNHDA and CDR2 as SQIVND, both from the germline V gene (reference sequence). The CDR3 numbers 14 residues from cysteine through phenylalanine. Just CDR3 DNA is preserved here, 42 bases in frame from base 1. V drops 4 bases and J drops 6 bases, leaving 15 bases in between. Comment on this clone: Which antigen it targets is not known. The input lacks base qualities; no much larger clone sits a single base away.

Interpreted using the paper, the time point label stands for: about 28 days (+/-7) after the second vaccine dose. Sample treatment or condition, as interpreted from the label and publication: meningococcal conjugate vaccine given as trial control. The vaccinee samples were drawn from two UK trials, COV001 and COV002, one of which was a single-blind randomized controlled phase 2/3 trial testing AZD1222 (ChAdOx1 nCoV-19) in healthy adults. Trial participant PBMC samples were collected at day 0 and day 28 after the second dose for TCRbeta chain sequencing. The CDR3 regions of human TCRbeta chains were analyzed by immunosequencing. The paper's data handling went like this. TCRs in the repertoires were compared against a reference library of SARS-CoV-2-specific TCRs that had been generated with the MIRA antigen-specificity platform. Breadth was defined as the fraction of unique TCRs that were SARS-CoV-2-associated, and depth was defined as the fraction of total T cells that were SARS-CoV-2-associated. Using the MIRA data, every spike-specific TCR was mapped to the spike region that the TCR reacted to and assigned to either a CD4 or a CD8 class. Log10-transformed breadth and depth values were compared by one-way ANOVA with Sidak's multiple comparisons tests. TCRdb provides this immuneACCESS table in a form limited to in-frame rearrangements. Some clones are lacking; in checked studies, under half of them reflect an unresolved V gene, and why the rest are absent is not known. That table gives V, J and clone size, and the DNA gave D and trimming. This sample has more than 95,000 clones in its table, and around nine tenths of those were observed once. Clones ranked in the top ten supply over 3% of the sample.

The sample was peripheral blood, taken 28 days after the second dose of the MenACWY control vaccine. The sequence links TRBV19 to TRBJ1-1; the D segment could be TRBD1, given 6 matching bases. The source of this sequence is an adult who received the MenACWY meningococcal vaccine as a control. The encoded CDR3 is CASSTGQQVAEAFF. The bases are TGTGCCAGTAGTACAGGACAGCAAGTAGCTGAAGCTTTCTTT.